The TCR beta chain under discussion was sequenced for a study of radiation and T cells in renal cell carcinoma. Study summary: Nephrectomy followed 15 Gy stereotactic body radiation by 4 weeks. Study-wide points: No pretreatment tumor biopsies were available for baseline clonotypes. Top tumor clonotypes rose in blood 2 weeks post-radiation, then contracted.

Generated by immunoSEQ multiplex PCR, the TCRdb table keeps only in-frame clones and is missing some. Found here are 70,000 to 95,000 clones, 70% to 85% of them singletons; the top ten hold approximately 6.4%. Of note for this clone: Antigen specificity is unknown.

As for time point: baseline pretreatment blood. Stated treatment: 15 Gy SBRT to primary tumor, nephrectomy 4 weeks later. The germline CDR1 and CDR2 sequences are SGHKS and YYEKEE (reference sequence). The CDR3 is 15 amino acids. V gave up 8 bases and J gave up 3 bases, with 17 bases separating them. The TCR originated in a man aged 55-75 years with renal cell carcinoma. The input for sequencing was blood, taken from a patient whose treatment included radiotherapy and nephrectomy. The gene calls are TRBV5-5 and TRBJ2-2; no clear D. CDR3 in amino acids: CASNLALADTGELFF. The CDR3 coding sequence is TGTGCCAGTAACCTCGCATTGGCGGACACCGGGGAGCTGTTTTTT.